The T cell receptor beta chain under discussion was sequenced for a study of tumor and adjacent non-tumor tissue in lung cancer. Study-wide context: Millions of productive TCRbeta reads were obtained per sample on average.

This sample's RNA came from whole unsorted tissue. This clonotype has at least ten counts. CDR1 SGHRS and CDR2 YFSETQ come from the germline V gene. The CDR3 runs to 14 residues. V trimming: 6 bases; J trimming: 2 bases; junction bases outside the gene matches: 3. TCRbeta libraries were built with three rounds of nested PCR, modified from ARM-PCR. TCRdb itself ran the multiplex PCR reads through MiXCR, one entry per CDR3 protein. The sample lists roughly 93,000 distinct CDR3 sequences, about 67% occurring once. The V gene is TRBV5-1, the J gene TRBJ2-5; 11 bases match TRBD2. Material for sequencing was lung tumor tissue. The clonotype comes from a man aged 60 to 69 with non-small cell lung cancer. This chain's CDR3 is CASKLAGVQETQYF. In DNA form, the CDR3 reads TGCGCCAGCAAACTAGCGGGGGTTCAAGAGACCCAGTACTTC.